Below are 11 T cell receptor beta chains sequenced from a single sample in a study of STAT5B mutations in CD4+ large granular lymphocyte leukemia. Clones were sequenced by immunoSEQ multiplex PCR, and TCRdb holds only the in-frame ones, with some missing. The repertoire consists of about 30,000 clones, with around 74% occurring once and the leading ten covering approximately 0.99%. The sequenced sample consisted of CD4+ T cells from blood buffy coats. The origin of the receptors is a human donor in good health.

V and J are TRBV11-2 and TRBJ2-1; 8 bases match TRBD2. Trimming cost V 2 bases and J 7 bases; bases outside gene matches: 7. CDR3 length: 15 amino acids. Germline V CDR1 and CDR2: SGHAT, FQNNGV. CDR3: CASSLLLAATNEQFF. Written as DNA, the CDR3 is TGTGCCAGCAGCTTATTACTAGCGGCCACGAATGAGCAGTTCTTC.

This chain connects TRBV7-9 to TRBJ2-1; the match to TRBD2 covers 8 bases. The germline gives CDR1 SEHNR, CDR2 FQNEAQ (reference sequence). This CDR3 spans 16 amino acids. V lost 2 bases and J lost 6; bases outside the gene matches: 9. CDR3 loop: CASSLWEREKGNEQFF. CDR3 coding DNA: TGTGCCAGCAGCTTATGGGAGCGGGAGAAGGGCAATGAGCAGTTCTTC.

This clone occurred a few times. The chain uses TRBV2 and TRBJ1-1; D may be TRBD1 (5 bases). The CDR3 is made up of 13 amino acids. Deletions cut 11 bases from V and 3 bases from J, with 16 bases between. Germline assignment: CDR1 SNHLY and CDR2 FYNNEI. CDR3 DNA: TGTGCCGGGGGGTCAGACATAGACACTGAAGCTTTCTTT. Protein product: CAGGSDIDTEAFF.

The CDR3 bases are TGTGCCAGCAGCTTAGCATTGTTACCAACCTACGAGCAGTACTTC. This codes for CASSLALLPTYEQYF. The chain employs TRBV7-8 and TRBJ2-7; the D is unclear. CDR1 and CDR2 (germline): SGHVS, FQNEAQ. V lost 0 bases and J lost 2, with 11 bases in between. The CDR3 consists of 15 residues.

The rearrangement links TRBV30 to TRBJ2-6; D perhaps matches TRBD1 (6 bases). Germline V CDR1 and CDR2: GTSNPN, SVGIG (reference sequence). The CDR3 consists of 15 residues. V lost 3 bases and J 0 bases, leaving 9 bases between the germline ends. The CDR3 coding sequence is TGTGCCTGGAGCGAAGGGGGCTCTGGGGCCAACGTCCTGACTTTC. It translates to CAWSEGGSGANVLTF.

The chain recombines TRBV7-9 with TRBJ1-6; D gene ambiguous. V lost 1 base and J lost 10, with 14 bases in between. The CDR3 spans 15 residues. Germline CDR1 SEHNR, CDR2 FQNEAQ (reference sequence). The CDR3, as DNA: TGTGCCAGCAGCTTAGAAGGCCCCTGGAAGTCACCCCTCCACTTT. This codes for CASSLEGPWKSPLHF.

This chain links TRBV7-2 with TRBJ1-4; D not resolved. CDR3 length: 15 amino acids. Germline V gene lookup returns CDR1 SGHTA and CDR2 FQGNSA. V was trimmed by 2 bases and J by 7 bases, leaving 14 bases between them. The CDR3 nucleotides are TGTGCCAGCAGCTTACGGTCTGGGAACGGTGAAAAACTGTTTTTT. Translated, it gives CASSLRSGNGEKLFF.

The genes are TRBV5-1 and TRBJ2-5; no reliable D call. CDR1 SGHRS and CDR2 YFSETQ come from the germline V gene. This CDR3 is built from 15 residues. V lost 4 bases to trimming and J lost 1 base, with 14 bases between them. This CDR3 reads CASSVYTGPQETQYF. The CDR3, as DNA: TGCGCCAGCAGCGTGTACACCGGGCCCCAAGAGACCCAGTACTTC.

The chain has TRBV5-6 and TRBJ2-5; 14 positions match TRBD2. The length of the CDR3 is 17 residues. J gave up 5 bases and V 3 bases, and 9 bases lay outside the gene matches. Germline assignment: CDR1 SGHDT and CDR2 YYEEEE. CDR3 in DNA: TGTGCCAGCAGCTCATCGACTAGCGGGAGGGCCTGGGAGACCCAGTACTTC. It specifies CASSSSTSGRAWETQYF.

Only a few counts were recorded for this clone. One end of the junction does not line up with germline, which may come from a read error. The chain has TRBV10-3 and TRBJ2-7, with 9 bases identical to TRBD2. The V gene's germline CDR1 is ENHRY and CDR2 SYGVKD. The CDR3 is 12 residues long. The DNA of the CDR3 is TGTGCCATCAGTGAGTCGCGGGAGGGCCAGGACTTC. Amino acid sequence: CAISESREGQDF.

This clone was found a few times. The chain joins TRBV7-2 to TRBJ2-5; weak D call: TRBD1 (6 bases). The CDR3 length is 15 residues. Between the trimmed V and J ends, which lost 5 bases and 5 bases, there was a span of 18 bases. The germline CDR1 and CDR2 sequences are SGHTA and FQGNSA. The CDR3 region is CASSPRVGRGETQYF. DNA for the CDR3: TGTGCCAGCAGCCCCCGGGTGGGTAGGGGGGAGACCCAGTACTTC. Supplemented by reference TRBV7-2 and TRBJ2-5, the full variable domain reads GAGVSQSPSNKVTEKGKDVELRCDPISGHTALYWYRQSLGQGLEFLIYFQGNSAPDKSGLPSDRFSAERTGGSVSTLTIQRTQQEDSAVYLCASSPRVGRGETQYFGPGTRLLVL.